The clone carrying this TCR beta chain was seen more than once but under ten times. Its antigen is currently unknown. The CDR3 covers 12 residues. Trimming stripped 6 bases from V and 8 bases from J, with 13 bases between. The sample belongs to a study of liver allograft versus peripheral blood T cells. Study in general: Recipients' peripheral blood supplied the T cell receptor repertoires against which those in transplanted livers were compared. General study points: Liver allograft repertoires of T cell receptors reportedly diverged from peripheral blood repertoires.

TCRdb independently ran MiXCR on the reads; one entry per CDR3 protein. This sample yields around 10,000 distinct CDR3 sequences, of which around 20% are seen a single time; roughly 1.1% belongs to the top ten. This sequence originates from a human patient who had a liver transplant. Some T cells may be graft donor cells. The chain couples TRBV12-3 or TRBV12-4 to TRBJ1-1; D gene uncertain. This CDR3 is CASSITRGEAFF. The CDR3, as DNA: TGTGCCAGCAGCATAACCAGAGGCGAAGCTTTCTTT.